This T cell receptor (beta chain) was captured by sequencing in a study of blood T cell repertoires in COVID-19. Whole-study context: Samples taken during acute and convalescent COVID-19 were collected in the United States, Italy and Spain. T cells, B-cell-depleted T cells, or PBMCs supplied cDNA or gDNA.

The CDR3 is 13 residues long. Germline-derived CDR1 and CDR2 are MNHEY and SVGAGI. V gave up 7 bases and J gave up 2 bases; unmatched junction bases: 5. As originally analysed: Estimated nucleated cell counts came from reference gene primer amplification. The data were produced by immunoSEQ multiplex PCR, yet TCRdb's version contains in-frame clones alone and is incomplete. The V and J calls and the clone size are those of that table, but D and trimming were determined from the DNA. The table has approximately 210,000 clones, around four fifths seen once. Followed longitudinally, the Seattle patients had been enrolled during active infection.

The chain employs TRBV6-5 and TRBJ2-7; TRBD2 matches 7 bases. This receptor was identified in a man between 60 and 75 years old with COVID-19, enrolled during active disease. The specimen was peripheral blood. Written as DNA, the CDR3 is TGTGCCAGCAAAGCGGGATCAACCTACGAGCAGTACTTC. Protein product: CASKAGSTYEQYF.